These 16 T cell receptor beta chains were all obtained from the same sample, sequenced in a study of early T cells in non-severe SARS-CoV-2 infection. One entry per CDR3 protein results from TCRdb running MiXCR on the 5' RACE reads. This table has 56,000 or so distinct CDR3 sequences, under 12% appearing once. The specimen was whole blood. Every receptor here comes from an adult who was a healthcare worker with PCR-confirmed SARS-CoV-2 infection or an uninfected control (not recorded which).

This clonotype was seen many times. The chain couples TRBV6-4 to TRBJ1-1; no definite D call. Germline loops: CDR1 MRHNA, CDR2 SNTAGT. The CDR3 is 13 residues long. V lost 4 bases and J 5 bases, leaving 11 bases between the germline ends. CDR3 region: CASSVEGRTEAFF. Here the CDR3 DNA reads TGTGCCAGCAGTGTGGAGGGCAGGACTGAAGCTTTCTTT.

As regards this clonotype: One base away lies a much larger clone, so this may be a sequencing read error. The gene calls are TRBV6-2 or TRBV6-3 and TRBJ1-1; 7 bases are shared with TRBD1. In germline, CDR1 is MNHEY, CDR2 SVGEGT. The CDR3 contains 16 residues. The CDR3 DNA reads as TGTACCAGCACCCACGTAGGACAGGAGATGAACACTGAAGCTTTCTTT. Encoded protein: CTSTHVGQEMNTEAFF.

In this sample, this clonotype turned up a few times. The chain has TRBV4-3 and TRBJ2-5, with D perhaps TRBD1 or TRBD2 (5 bases each). CDR3 length: 18 amino acids. Germline lookup yields CDR1 LGHNA and CDR2 YSLEER. Trimming removed 1 base from V and 2 bases from J, with 20 bases in between. The CDR3 loop reads CASSQVSPVGDGQETQYF. In DNA form, the CDR3 reads TGCGCCAGCAGCCAAGTGTCTCCGGTGGGGGACGGACAAGAGACCCAGTACTTC.

The chain joins TRBV20-1 to TRBJ2-7; TRBD1 agrees at 9 bases. Unmatched junction bases numbered 10, after V lost 3 bases and J lost 7 bases. This CDR3 spans 14 amino acids. Germline-derived CDR1 and CDR2 are DFQATT and SNEGSKA (reference sequence). The DNA of the CDR3 is TGCAGTGCTAGCCCGGGTGGGACAGGGATTGAGCAGTACTTC. This sequence encodes CSASPGGTGIEQYF.

The chain's CDR3 is CASSLGTSGSWELFF. DNA of the CDR3: TGTGCCAGCAGTTTAGGGACTAGCGGGAGCTGGGAGCTGTTTTTT. The chain recombines TRBV12-3 or TRBV12-4 with TRBJ2-2; 13 bases are a match to TRBD2. The trim removed 1 base at V and 9 bases at J, leaving 2 bases unmatched. The CDR3 runs to 15 residues.

In this sample, this clonotype turned up many times. This chain joins TRBV6-2 or TRBV6-3 and TRBJ2-4; no clear D gene. V lost 2 bases and J lost 3, with 14 bases in between. Germline CDR1 MNHEY, CDR2 SVGEGT. This CDR3 comprises 16 residues. The CDR3 is CASSYDGPTFKNIQYF. The CDR3 DNA sequence: TGTGCCAGCAGTTACGACGGGCCCACTTTCAAAAACATTCAGTACTTC.

This clonotype has a count of ten or more. V is TRBV6-2 or TRBV6-3 and J is TRBJ1-5; D unresolved. CDR3 length: 13 residues. The V end lost 8 bases, the J end lost 2 bases, and 10 bases lay between the germline ends. Germline V CDR1 and CDR2: MNHEY, SVGEGT. The CDR3 reads CASCRDGNQPQHF. DNA of the CDR3: TGTGCCAGCTGCCGAGATGGCAATCAGCCCCAGCATTTT.

As concerns this clonotype: This may be a read error, as it is one base from a much larger clone. V gene TRBV14 combines with J gene TRBJ2-1; 8 nucleotides align to TRBD2. CDR1 and CDR2 from the germline V gene are SGHDN and FVKESK. V shed 5 bases and J 7 bases; nucleotides not matched to a gene: 13. The CDR3 has 16 residues. The CDR3 DNA is TGTGCCAGCAGCGCTCGGACTAGCAGGAGTGTTAATGAGCAGTTCTTC. It specifies CASSARTSRSVNEQFF.

This clonotype was detected a few times. This may be a read error: a much more frequent sequence differs by one nucleotide. The chain couples TRBV6-2 or TRBV6-3 to TRBJ2-3; 13 bases agree with TRBD2. Germline assignment: CDR1 MNHEY and CDR2 SVGEGT. This CDR3 spans 15 amino acids. CDR3 DNA: TGTGTCAGCAGTTGGACTAGCGGGAGTTCAGATACGCAGTATTTT. Residues: CVSSWTSGSSDTQYF.

Remarks on this clonotype: A junction end diverges from the germline sequence, so it may reflect a read error. The chain carries TRBV7-7 and TRBJ2-5, with TRBD2 matching over 8 bases. This CDR3 is 15 amino acids long. The germline gives CDR1 SSHAT, CDR2 FNYEAQ (reference sequence). CDR3 sequence reads: CASSLGPTAGATQYF. The CDR3, as DNA: TGTGCTAGCAGCTTAGGCCCGACAGCGGGGGCGACCCAGTACTTC.

The chain couples TRBV7-2 to TRBJ2-7; D call uncertain. CDR3 length: 14 amino acids. CDR1 SGHTA and CDR2 FQGNSA come from the germline V gene. The V end lost 3 bases, the J end lost 1 base, and 10 bases lay between the germline ends. In nucleotides, the CDR3 is TGTGCCAGCAGCTTTCATAGAGAATCCTACGAGCAGTACTTC. Its protein product is CASSFHRESYEQYF.

In this sample, this clonotype turned up a few times. V and J are TRBV20-1 and TRBJ1-2, with unresolved D. Germline V gene data show CDR1 as DFQATT and CDR2 as SNEGSKA (reference sequence). Trimming stripped 7 bases from V and 0 bases from J, with 15 bases between. The CDR3 totals 14 residues. CDR3 nucleotide sequence: TGCAGTGTTCAGACGGGTTTAGCTAACTATGGCTACACCTTC. Translated: CSVQTGLANYGYTF.

This clonotype was observed many times. The rearrangement uses TRBV11-2 and TRBJ1-1; D gene uncertain. The V gene's germline CDR1 is SGHAT and CDR2 FQNNGV. The CDR3 contains 11 residues. The V end lost 3 bases, the J end lost 8 bases, and 7 bases lay between the germline ends. The DNA for the CDR3 is TGTGCCAGCAGCTTGCACGTAGAAGCTTTCTTT. This gives the protein CASSLHVEAFF. Full variable domain (remainder filled in from reference TRBV11-2 and TRBJ1-1): EAGVAQSPRYKIIEKRQSVAFWCNPISGHATLYWYQQILGQGPKLLIQFQNNGVVDDSQLPKDRFSAERLKGVDSTLKIQPAKLEDSAVYLCASSLHVEAFFGQGTRLTVV.

This clonotype showed up many times. This chain connects TRBV10-3 to TRBJ2-7; D gene ambiguous. The germline V gene encodes CDR1 ENHRY and CDR2 SYGVKD. The CDR3 has 17 residues. The V and J ends lost 0 bases and 0 bases respectively, with 15 bases between them. CDR3 sequence (DNA): TGTGCCATCAGTGAGTCCCATGGCGGAGTGTTCTCCTACGAGCAGTACTTC. Translated: CAISESHGGVFSYEQYF.

The chain is built from TRBV3-1 and TRBJ2-7; D might be TRBD2 (5 bases). CDR1 and CDR2 from the germline V gene are LGHDT and YNNKEL (reference sequence). This CDR3 has 15 residues. Trimming removed 0 bases from V and 3 bases from J, with 12 bases in between. CDR3 sequence: CASSQDSSRFYEQYF. The CDR3 DNA is TGTGCCAGCAGCCAAGATTCTAGCCGATTCTACGAGCAGTACTTC.

The chain employs TRBV18 and TRBJ2-7; D unresolved. The V end was cut by 6 bases, the J end by 0 bases, with 9 bases between. Germline V gene sequence: CDR1 KGHSH, CDR2 LQKENI. This CDR3 has 13 amino acids. Here the CDR3 reads CASSRLASYEQYF. For the CDR3, the DNA is TGTGCCAGCTCTCGACTTGCCTCCTACGAGCAGTACTTC.